Listed here are 22 T cell receptor beta chains from one sample, sequenced in a study of chemoradiotherapy in HPV16-positive cancers (dated by TCRdb to about 2022). The library was prepared using the immunoSEQ multiplex PCR assay. The source is immuneACCESS, and TCRdb retained only in-frame sequences with V and J called. Part of the clones is not carried over; for the studies checked, unresolved V genes explain less than half of this, and the remainder is unexplained. This sample is represented by about 17,000 clones; roughly 90% of them were singletons. In total, the top ten clones hold roughly 13% of the sample. Source: blood, taken from a patient who underwent chemoradiotherapy. These TCRs come from a human donor with HPV-associated anogenital cancer.

The rearrangement joins TRBV6-1 to TRBJ2-7; 12 bases align to TRBD2. CDR3 length: 15 amino acids. CDR1 is MNHNS, CDR2 SASEGT, per germline. Losses at the gene ends were 4 bases for V and 2 bases for J; bases not matched to a gene: 3. CDR3 sequence reads: CASSGSSGGAYEQYF. The CDR3 nucleotides are TGTGCCAGCAGTGGGTCTAGCGGGGGGGCCTACGAGCAGTACTTC.

This chain uses TRBV6-1 with TRBJ1-5; D may be TRBD1 (5 bases). This CDR3 region has 15 residues. CDR1 and CDR2 (germline): MNHNS, SASEGT. V lost 3 bases and J 7 bases, leaving 16 bases between the germline ends. This CDR3 reads CASSEIRGLRQPQHF. As DNA, the CDR3 is TGTGCCAGCAGTGAGATACGGGGGTTGAGGCAGCCCCAGCATTTT.

The genes are TRBV12-5 and TRBJ1-4, with 7 bases lining up with TRBD1. CDR3 length: 15 amino acids. From germline, CDR1 is LGHNT and CDR2 FRNRAP. The V segment lost 1 base and the J segment 5 bases; nucleotides outside the gene matches: 4. The CDR3 coding sequence is TGTGCTAGTGGTTTGGGACAGGGAAGCAATGAAAAACTGTTTTTT. Translated: CASGLGQGSNEKLFF.

The chain uses TRBV19 and TRBJ1-1; 8 bases are a match to TRBD1. The germline CDR1 and CDR2 sequences are LNHDA and SQIVND (reference sequence). This CDR3 has 14 amino acids. V lost 5 bases to trimming and J lost 7 bases; unmatched junction nucleotides: 9. The CDR3 region has the DNA TGTGCCAGTAGTCTCCTGGACAGGGACAGTGAAGCTTTCTTT. Protein product: CASSLLDRDSEAFF.

V gene TRBV13 combines with J gene TRBJ2-1; D is unclear. The CDR3 is 12 residues long. Germline V CDR1 and CDR2: PRHDT, FYEKMQ (reference sequence). Between the trimmed V and J ends, which lost 8 bases and 3 bases, there was a span of 8 bases. CDR3 in amino acids: CASAENYNEQFF. In nucleotides, the CDR3 is TGTGCCAGCGCCGAGAACTACAATGAGCAGTTCTTC. Full variable domain (outside the CDR3, taken from reference TRBV13 and TRBJ2-1): AAGVIQSPRHLIKEKRETATLKCYPIPRHDTVYWYQQGPGQDPQFLISFYEKMQSDKGSIPDRFSAQQFSDYHSELNMSSLELGDSALYFCASAENYNEQFFGPGTRLTVL.

J is TRBJ2-1 and V is TRBV13, with 7 bases lining up with TRBD2. The CDR3 totals 16 residues. Germline CDR1 and CDR2: PRHDT and FYEKMQ (reference sequence). J gave up 0 bases and V 5 bases, and 7 bases lay outside the gene matches. In nucleotides, the CDR3 is TGTGCCAGCAGCGCTCGCGGGGGTTCCTCCTACAATGAGCAGTTCTTC. Its translation is CASSARGGSSYNEQFF.

The chain links TRBV7-6 to TRBJ2-5; D unresolved. The V end lost 6 bases, the J end lost 5 bases, and 19 bases lay between the germline ends. Germline V gene lookup returns CDR1 SGHVS and CDR2 FNYEAQ. This CDR3 is built from 15 residues. The CDR3 sequence is CASSITEAGYETQYF. The CDR3 nucleotides are TGTGCCAGCAGTATTACTGAGGCAGGTTACGAGACCCAGTACTTC.

The gene calls are TRBV21-1 and TRBJ1-2. TRBV21-1 is described as a pseudogene. This CDR3 spans 18 amino acids. Here the CDR3 DNA reads TGTGCCAGCCCGGGTACGGGGGGAGGCTCTCCCAGTAACTATGGCTACACCTTC. It is translated as CASPGTGGGSPSNYGYTF.

V gene TRBV28 combines with J gene TRBJ1-1, with D maybe TRBD1 (5 bases). This CDR3 region has 12 residues. Germline V lookup: CDR1 MDHEN, CDR2 SYDVKM. V was shortened by 9 bases and J by 0 bases, with 8 bases between the two germline ends. The CDR3 loop is CASDSMNTEAFF. In DNA, the CDR3 is TGTGCCAGTGACAGTATGAACACTGAAGCTTTCTTT. The full variable domain, its missing parts supplied by reference TRBV28 and TRBJ1-1, is DVKVTQSSRYLVKRTGEKVFLECVQDMDHENMFWYRQDPGLGLRLIYFSYDVKMKEKGDIPEGYSVSREKKERFSLILESASTNQTSMYLCASDSMNTEAFFGQGTRLTVV.

The V call is TRBV18, the J call TRBJ2-1, with 8 positions matching TRBD2. V dropped 3 bases and J dropped 15; count of bases not matched to a gene: 10. In germline, CDR1 is KGHSH, CDR2 LQKENI. The CDR3 runs 13 residues. The CDR3 spells CASSPSDTRGGFF. Written as DNA, the CDR3 is TGTGCCAGCTCACCTTCGGACACCCGGGGGGGGTTCTTC.

The chain couples TRBV5-4 to TRBJ2-1; 11 bases align to TRBD2. Germline lookup yields CDR1 SGHNT and CDR2 YYREEE (reference sequence). V was pared by 5 bases and J by 6 bases, with 7 bases of the junction left unmatched. The CDR3 length is 15 residues. The CDR3 DNA reads as TGTGCCAGCAGACTAGCGGGGGAACCGGCCAATGAGCAGTTCTTC. It yields the protein CASRLAGEPANEQFF.

This chain uses TRBV2 with TRBJ1-4, with 9 bases identical to TRBD1. V lost 6 bases and J lost 7; bases outside the gene matches: 12. This CDR3 is 16 amino acids long. In germline, CDR1 is SNHLY, CDR2 FYNNEI. CDR3 coding DNA: TGTGCCAGCAGCCGGGACAGGGCGGGTAATAGTGAAAAACTGTTTTTT. This codes for CASSRDRAGNSEKLFF.

The chain is built from TRBV6-5 and TRBJ1-1; no clear D. CDR3 length: 14 amino acids. Germline assignment: CDR1 MNHEY and CDR2 SVGAGI. With 2 bases removed from V and 4 bases from J, the gap between germline ends came to 11 bases. CDR3 nucleotide sequence: TGTGCCAGCAGTTACGAAAGGTTTATCACTGAAGCTTTCTTT. It is translated as CASSYERFITEAFF.

The J gene is TRBJ2-5, the V gene TRBV25-1; 9 bases fit TRBD1. Per germline, CDR1 MGHDK and CDR2 SYGVNS. The CDR3 consists of 18 residues. The J segment lost 3 bases and the V segment lost 5 bases, leaving 16 bases of the junction unmatched. This chain's CDR3 is CASSYPNDGTGRKETQYF. CDR3 in DNA: TGTGCCAGCAGTTACCCGAACGATGGGACAGGGAGAAAAGAGACCCAGTACTTC. Complete variable domain (other parts from reference TRBV25-1 and TRBJ2-5): EADIYQTPRYLVIGTGKKITLECSQTMGHDKMYWYQQDPGMELHLIHYSYGVNSTEKGDLSSESTVSRIRTEHFPLTLESARPSHTSQYLCASSYPNDGTGRKETQYFGPGTRLLVL.

The chain couples TRBV27 to TRBJ1-1; D is unresolved. CDR1 and CDR2 (germline): MNHEY, SMNVEV (reference sequence). This CDR3 has 15 residues. The V end was cut by 4 bases, the J end by 1 base, with 13 bases between. CDR3 in DNA: TGTGCCAGCAGTTCCCAATCGGACGGGAACACTGAAGCTTTCTTT. Translated: CASSSQSDGNTEAFF.

This rearrangement joins TRBV2 to TRBJ1-2, with unresolved D. This CDR3 contains 12 residues. The V end lost 2 bases, the J end lost 9 bases, and 10 bases lay between the germline ends. CDR1 is SNHLY, CDR2 FYNNEI, per germline. The CDR3 bases are TGTGCCAGCAGTGAACCTGACACAAGCTACACCTTC. This sequence encodes CASSEPDTSYTF.

The chain carries TRBV7-2 and TRBJ2-7; TRBD1 matches 11 bases. V shed 5 bases and J 2 bases; nucleotides not matched to a gene: 11. CDR3 size: 17 residues. Germline assignment: CDR1 SGHTA and CDR2 FQGNSA. The CDR3 DNA sequence: TGTGCCAGCAGCCCAAGACCGGGACAGGGGGGGGCCTACGAGCAGTACTTC. The encoded protein is CASSPRPGQGGAYEQYF.

This chain joins TRBV29-1 and TRBJ2-7; maybe TRBD1 (6 bases). V lost 5 bases and J 0 bases, leaving 17 bases between the germline ends. Germline V gene data show CDR1 as SQVTM and CDR2 as ANQGSEA. There are 15 residues in the CDR3. The CDR3 DNA is TGCAGCGTTTCCGGGGAAAGGACAGCCTCCTACGAGCAGTACTTC. Residues: CSVSGERTASYEQYF.

The genes are TRBV6-1 and TRBJ1-5, with D unclear. Per germline, CDR1 MNHNS and CDR2 SASEGT. The CDR3 is made up of 15 amino acids. V was trimmed by 5 bases and J by 2 bases, leaving 13 bases between them. CDR3 loop: CASSSQRGRNQPQHF. CDR3 DNA: TGTGCCAGCAGTTCTCAAAGAGGCCGCAATCAGCCCCAGCATTTT.

The V and J genes are TRBV7-6 and TRBJ2-1, with 9 nucleotides matching TRBD2. The germline V gene encodes CDR1 SGHVS and CDR2 FNYEAQ. The CDR3 has 14 amino acids. With 4 bases clipped from V and 7 bases from J, the junction kept 5 bases outside the gene matches. The CDR3 DNA reads TGTGCCAGCAGCTCAGCGGGGGGCGGGAATGAGCAGTTCTTC. It codes for CASSSAGGGNEQFF.

CDR3 protein: CASSLRGVPYQPQHF. For the CDR3, the DNA is TGTGCCAGCAGCTTAAGGGGGGTTCCTTATCAGCCCCAGCATTTT. This rearrangement joins TRBV11-3 to TRBJ1-5, with D possibly TRBD1 on 6 matching bases. Germline V gene data show CDR1 as SGHNT and CDR2 as YENEEA. V was trimmed by 2 bases and J by 5 bases, leaving 13 bases between them. The CDR3 has 15 residues.

The CDR3 DNA follows: TGTGCCACCTGGGGAGGGGTCGACACCGGGGAGCTGTTTTTT. It specifies CATWGGVDTGELFF. The chain links TRBV19 to TRBJ2-2, with 7 positions matching TRBD2. Germline CDR1 is LNHDA and CDR2 is SQIVND (reference sequence). CDR3 length: 14 residues. V gave up 10 bases and J gave up 3 bases; unmatched junction bases: 8.